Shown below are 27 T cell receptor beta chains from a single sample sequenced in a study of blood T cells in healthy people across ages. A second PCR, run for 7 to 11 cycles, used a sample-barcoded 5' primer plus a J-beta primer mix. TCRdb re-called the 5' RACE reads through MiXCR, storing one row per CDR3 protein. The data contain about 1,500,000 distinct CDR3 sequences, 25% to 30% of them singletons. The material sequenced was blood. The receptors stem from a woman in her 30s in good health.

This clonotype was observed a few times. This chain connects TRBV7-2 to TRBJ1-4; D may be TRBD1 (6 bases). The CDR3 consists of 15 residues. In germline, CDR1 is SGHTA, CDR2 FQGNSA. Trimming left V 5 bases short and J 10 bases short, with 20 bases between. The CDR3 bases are TGTGCCAGCAGCCCCAGCGCGGGGGGCGAGGGAAAACTGTTTTTT. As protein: CASSPSAGGEGKLFF.

DNA for the CDR3: TGCAGTGCCGCACAATCTAGCGGGAGGCTGAATGAGCAGTTCTTC. This sequence encodes CSAAQSSGRLNEQFF. The chain is built from TRBV20-1 and TRBJ2-1; 11 bases line up with TRBD2. The CDR3 is 15 amino acids. With 6 bases clipped from V and 7 bases from J, the junction kept 11 bases outside the gene matches. Germline assignment: CDR1 DFQATT and CDR2 SNEGSKA (reference sequence).

The CDR3 DNA reads as TGCGCCAGCAGCCAACCGGGGCGCAACACTGAAGCTTTCTTT. Translated, it gives CASSQPGRNTEAFF. The V gene is TRBV4-1, the J gene TRBJ1-1; the D gene is possibly TRBD1 (5 bases). This CDR3 is 14 amino acids long. The V gene's germline CDR1 is MGHRA and CDR2 YSYEKL. Trimming removed 2 bases from V and 2 bases from J, with 9 bases in between.

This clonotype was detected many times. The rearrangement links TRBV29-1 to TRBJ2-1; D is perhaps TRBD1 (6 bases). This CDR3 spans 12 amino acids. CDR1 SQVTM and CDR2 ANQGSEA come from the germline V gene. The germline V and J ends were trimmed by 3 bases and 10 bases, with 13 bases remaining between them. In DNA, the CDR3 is TGCAGCGTTGACCTAGGGGGTCTAGAGCAGTTCTTC. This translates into CSVDLGGLEQFF.

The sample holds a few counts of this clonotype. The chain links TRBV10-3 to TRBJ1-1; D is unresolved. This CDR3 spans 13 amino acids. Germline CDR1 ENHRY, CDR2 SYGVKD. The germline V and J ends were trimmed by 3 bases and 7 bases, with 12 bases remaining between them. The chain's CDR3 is CAISDGELGEAFF. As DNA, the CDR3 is TGTGCCATCAGTGACGGAGAACTGGGTGAAGCTTTCTTT.

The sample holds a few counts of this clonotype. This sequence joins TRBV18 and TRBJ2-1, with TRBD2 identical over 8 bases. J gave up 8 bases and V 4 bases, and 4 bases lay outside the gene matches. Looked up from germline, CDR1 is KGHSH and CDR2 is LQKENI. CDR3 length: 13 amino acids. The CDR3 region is CASSLREGHEQFF. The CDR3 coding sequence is TGTGCCAGCTCACTTCGGGAGGGGCATGAGCAGTTCTTC. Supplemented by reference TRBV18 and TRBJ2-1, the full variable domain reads NAGVMQNPRHLVRRRGQEARLRCSPMKGHSHVYWYRQLPEEGLKFMVYLQKENIIDESGMPKERFSAEFPKEGPSILRIQQVVRGDSAAYFCASSLREGHEQFFGPGTRLTVL.

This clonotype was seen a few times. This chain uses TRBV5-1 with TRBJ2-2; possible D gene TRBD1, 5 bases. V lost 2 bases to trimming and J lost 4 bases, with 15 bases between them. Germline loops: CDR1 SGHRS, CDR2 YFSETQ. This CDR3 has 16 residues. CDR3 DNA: TGCGCCAGCAGCTTCACCGCGGACAAGTTCACCGGGGAGCTGTTTTTT. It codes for CASSFTADKFTGELFF.

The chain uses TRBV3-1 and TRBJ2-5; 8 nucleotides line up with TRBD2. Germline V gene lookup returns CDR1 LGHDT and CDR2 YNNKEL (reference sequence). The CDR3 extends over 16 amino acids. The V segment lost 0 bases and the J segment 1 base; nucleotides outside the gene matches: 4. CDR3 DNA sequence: TGTGCCAGCAGCCAAGATCAAGCGGGGGCCCAAGAGACCCAGTACTTC. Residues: CASSQDQAGAQETQYF.

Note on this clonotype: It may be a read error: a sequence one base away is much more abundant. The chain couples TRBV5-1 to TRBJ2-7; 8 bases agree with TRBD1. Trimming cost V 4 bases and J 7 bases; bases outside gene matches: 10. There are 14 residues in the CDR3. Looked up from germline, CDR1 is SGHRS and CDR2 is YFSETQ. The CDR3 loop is CASSEGRGHREQYF. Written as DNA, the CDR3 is TGCGCCAGCAGCGAGGGCAGGGGGCATCGGGAGCAGTACTTC.

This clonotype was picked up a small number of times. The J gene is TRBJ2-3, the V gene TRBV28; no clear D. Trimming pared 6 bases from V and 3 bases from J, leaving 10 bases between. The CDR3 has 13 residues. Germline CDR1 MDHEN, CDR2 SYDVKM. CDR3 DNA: TGTGCCAGCAGCCGGGCCGGTACAGATACGCAGTATTTT. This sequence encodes CASSRAGTDTQYF.

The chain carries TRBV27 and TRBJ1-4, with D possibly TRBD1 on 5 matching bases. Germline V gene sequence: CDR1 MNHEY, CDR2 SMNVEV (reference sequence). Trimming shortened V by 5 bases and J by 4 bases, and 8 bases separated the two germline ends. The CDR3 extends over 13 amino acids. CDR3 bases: TGTGCCAGCAGTCGGGGGTTTAATGAAAAACTGTTTTTT. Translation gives CASSRGFNEKLFF.

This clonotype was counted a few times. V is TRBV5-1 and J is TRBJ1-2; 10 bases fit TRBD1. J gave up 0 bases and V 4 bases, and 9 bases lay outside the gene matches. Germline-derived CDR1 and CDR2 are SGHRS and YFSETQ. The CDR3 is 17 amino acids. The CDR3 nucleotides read TGCGCCAGCAGCCAACCGACAGGGGGCGAAACTAACTATGGCTACACCTTC. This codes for CASSQPTGGETNYGYTF.

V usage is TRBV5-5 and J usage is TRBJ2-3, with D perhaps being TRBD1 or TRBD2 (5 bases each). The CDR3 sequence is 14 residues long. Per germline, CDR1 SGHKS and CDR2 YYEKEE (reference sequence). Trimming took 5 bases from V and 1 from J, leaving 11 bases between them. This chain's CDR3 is CASRWDGGTDTQYF. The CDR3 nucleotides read TGTGCCAGCAGGTGGGACGGTGGCACAGATACGCAGTATTTT. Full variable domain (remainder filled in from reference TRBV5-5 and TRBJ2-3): DAGVTQSPTHLIKTRGQQVTLRCSPISGHKSVSWYQQVLGQGPQFIFQYYEKEERGRGNFPDRFSARQFPNYSSELNVNALLLGDSALYLCASRWDGGTDTQYFGPGTRLTVL.

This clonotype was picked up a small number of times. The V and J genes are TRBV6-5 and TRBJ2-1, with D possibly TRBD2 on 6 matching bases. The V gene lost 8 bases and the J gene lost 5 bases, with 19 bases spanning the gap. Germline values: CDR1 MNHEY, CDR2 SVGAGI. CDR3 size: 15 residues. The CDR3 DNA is TGTGCCAGCTCCCGCGGCGGGAATTCGGACAATGAGCAGTTCTTC. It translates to CASSRGGNSDNEQFF.

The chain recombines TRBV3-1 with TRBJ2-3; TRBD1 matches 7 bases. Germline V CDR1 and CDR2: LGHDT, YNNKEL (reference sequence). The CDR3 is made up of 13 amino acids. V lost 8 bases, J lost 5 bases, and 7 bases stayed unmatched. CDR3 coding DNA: TGTGCCAGCGGAGGACAGGCTGAAGATACGCAGTATTTT. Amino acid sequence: CASGGQAEDTQYF.

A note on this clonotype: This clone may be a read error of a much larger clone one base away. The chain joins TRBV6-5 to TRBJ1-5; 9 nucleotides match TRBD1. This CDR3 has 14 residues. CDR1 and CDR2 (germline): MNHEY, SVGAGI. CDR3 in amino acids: CVSSRDRDNQPQHF. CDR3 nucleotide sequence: TGTGTCAGCAGCCGGGACAGGGATAATCAGCCCCAGCATTTT.

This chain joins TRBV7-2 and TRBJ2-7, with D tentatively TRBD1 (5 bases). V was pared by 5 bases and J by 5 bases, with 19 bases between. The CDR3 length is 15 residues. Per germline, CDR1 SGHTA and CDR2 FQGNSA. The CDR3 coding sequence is TGTGCCAGCAGCCTAATCGCCGCAGGGCCGGACGAGCAGTACTTC. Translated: CASSLIAAGPDEQYF.

The CDR3 loop is CASSSTSSGSGETQYF. Here the CDR3 DNA reads TGTGCCAGCAGCTCAACCTCTAGCGGGAGTGGAGAGACCCAGTACTTC. The chain employs TRBV7-9 and TRBJ2-5, with 10 bases matching TRBD2. Germline V lookup: CDR1 SEHNR, CDR2 FQNEAQ (reference sequence). CDR3 length: 16 residues. The J segment lost 4 bases and the V segment lost 4 bases, leaving 9 bases of the junction unmatched.

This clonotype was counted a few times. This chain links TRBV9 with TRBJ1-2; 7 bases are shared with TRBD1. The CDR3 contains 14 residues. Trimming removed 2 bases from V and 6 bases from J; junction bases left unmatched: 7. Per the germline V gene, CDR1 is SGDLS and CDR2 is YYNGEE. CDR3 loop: CASSVTGTDDGYTF. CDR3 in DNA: TGTGCCAGCAGCGTCACCGGGACAGATGATGGCTACACCTTC.

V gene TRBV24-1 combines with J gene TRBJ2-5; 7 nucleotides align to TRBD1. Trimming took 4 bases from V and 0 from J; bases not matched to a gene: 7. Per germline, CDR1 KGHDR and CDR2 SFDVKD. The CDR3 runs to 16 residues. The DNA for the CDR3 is TGTGCCACCAGTGACCCCGGGACAGCGGACCAAGAGACCCAGTACTTC. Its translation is CATSDPGTADQETQYF.

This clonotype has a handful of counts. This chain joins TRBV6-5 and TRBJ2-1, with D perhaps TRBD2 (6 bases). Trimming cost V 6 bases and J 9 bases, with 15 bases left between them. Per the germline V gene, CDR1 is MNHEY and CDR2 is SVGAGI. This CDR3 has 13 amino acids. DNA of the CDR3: TGTGCCAGCAGACGCCTCCAGGGAGGTGAGCAGTTCTTC. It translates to CASRRLQGGEQFF.

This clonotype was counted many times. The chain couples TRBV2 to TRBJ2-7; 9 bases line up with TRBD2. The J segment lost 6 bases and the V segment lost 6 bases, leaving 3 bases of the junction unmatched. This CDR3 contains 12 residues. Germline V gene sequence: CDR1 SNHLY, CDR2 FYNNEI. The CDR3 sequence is CASSQTSGEQYF. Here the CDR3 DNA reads TGTGCCAGCAGCCAGACTAGCGGCGAGCAGTACTTC.

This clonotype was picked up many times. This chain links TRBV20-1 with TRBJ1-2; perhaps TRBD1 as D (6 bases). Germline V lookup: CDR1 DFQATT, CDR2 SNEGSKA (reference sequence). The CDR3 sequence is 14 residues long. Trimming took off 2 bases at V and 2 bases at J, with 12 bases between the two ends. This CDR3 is CSARTRQENYGYTF. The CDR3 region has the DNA TGCAGTGCTAGAACCCGACAGGAGAACTATGGCTACACCTTC.

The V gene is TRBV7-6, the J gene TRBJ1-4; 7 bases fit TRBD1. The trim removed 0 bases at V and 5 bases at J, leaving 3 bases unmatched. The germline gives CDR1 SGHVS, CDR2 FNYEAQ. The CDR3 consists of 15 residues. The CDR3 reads CASSLAGTENEKLFF. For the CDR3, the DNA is TGTGCCAGCAGCTTAGCCGGGACAGAGAATGAAAAACTGTTTTTT.

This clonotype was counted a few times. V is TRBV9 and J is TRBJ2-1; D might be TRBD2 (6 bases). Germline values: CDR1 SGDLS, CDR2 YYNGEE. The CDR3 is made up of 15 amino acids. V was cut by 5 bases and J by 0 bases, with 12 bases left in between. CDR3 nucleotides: TGTGCCAGCAGTGCTAGCGCCAGCTCCTACAATGAGCAGTTCTTC. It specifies CASSASASSYNEQFF.

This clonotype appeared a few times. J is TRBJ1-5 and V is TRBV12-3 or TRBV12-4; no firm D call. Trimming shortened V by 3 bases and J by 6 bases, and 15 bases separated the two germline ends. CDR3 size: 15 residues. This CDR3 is CASSLISGPFQPQHF. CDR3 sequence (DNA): TGTGCCAGCAGTTTGATTTCAGGCCCCTTTCAGCCCCAGCATTTT.

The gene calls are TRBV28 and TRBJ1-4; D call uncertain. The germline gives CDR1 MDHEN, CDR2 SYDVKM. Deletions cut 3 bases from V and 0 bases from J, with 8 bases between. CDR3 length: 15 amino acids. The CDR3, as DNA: TGTGCCAGCAGTTTTTCGTTCGCAACTAATGAAAAACTGTTTTTT. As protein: CASSFSFATNEKLFF.